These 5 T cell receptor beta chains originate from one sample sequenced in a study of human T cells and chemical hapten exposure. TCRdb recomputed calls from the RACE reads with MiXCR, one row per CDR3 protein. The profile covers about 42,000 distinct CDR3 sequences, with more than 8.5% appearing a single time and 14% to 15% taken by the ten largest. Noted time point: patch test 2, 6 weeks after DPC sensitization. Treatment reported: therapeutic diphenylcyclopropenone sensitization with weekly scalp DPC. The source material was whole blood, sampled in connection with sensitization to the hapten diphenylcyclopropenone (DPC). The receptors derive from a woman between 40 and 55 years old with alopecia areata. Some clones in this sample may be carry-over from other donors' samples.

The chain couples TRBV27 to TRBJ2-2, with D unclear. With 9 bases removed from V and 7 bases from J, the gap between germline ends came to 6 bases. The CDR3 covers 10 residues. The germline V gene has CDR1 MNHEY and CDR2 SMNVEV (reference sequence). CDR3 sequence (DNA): TGTGCCAGGACGAACGGGGAGCTGTTTTTT. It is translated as CARTNGELFF.

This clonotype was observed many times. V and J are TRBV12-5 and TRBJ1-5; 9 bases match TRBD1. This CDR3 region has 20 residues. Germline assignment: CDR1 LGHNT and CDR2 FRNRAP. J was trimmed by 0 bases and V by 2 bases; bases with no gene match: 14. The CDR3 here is CASGLTHKGQGRHSNQPQHF. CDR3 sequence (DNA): TGTGCTAGTGGTTTGACTCACAAAGGACAGGGGCGCCATAGCAATCAGCCCCAGCATTTT.

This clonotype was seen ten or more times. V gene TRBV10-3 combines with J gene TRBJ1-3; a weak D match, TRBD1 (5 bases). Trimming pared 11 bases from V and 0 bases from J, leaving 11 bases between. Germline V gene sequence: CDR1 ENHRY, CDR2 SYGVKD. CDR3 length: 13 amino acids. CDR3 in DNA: TGTGCCCACGGTGGGGCCTCTGGAAACACCATATATTTT. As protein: CAHGGASGNTIYF.

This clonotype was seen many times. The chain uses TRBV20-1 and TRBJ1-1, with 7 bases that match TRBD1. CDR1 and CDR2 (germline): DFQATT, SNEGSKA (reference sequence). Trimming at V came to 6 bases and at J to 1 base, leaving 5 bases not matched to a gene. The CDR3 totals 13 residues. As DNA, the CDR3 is TGCAGTGCGGGGCGGGACAGGAACACTGAAGCTTTCTTT. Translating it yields CSAGRDRNTEAFF.

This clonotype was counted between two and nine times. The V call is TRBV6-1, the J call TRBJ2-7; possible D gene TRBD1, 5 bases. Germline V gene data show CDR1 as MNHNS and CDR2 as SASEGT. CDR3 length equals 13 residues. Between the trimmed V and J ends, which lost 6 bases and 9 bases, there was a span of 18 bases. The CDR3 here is CASRDRRVLGQYF. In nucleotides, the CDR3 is TGTGCCAGCAGGGACCGCAGGGTTCTGGGGCAGTACTTC.